The rows below give T cell receptor beta chains drawn from one sample of a study of T-cell memory formation after mild COVID-19. TCRdb recomputed calls from the 5' RACE reads with MiXCR, one row per CDR3 protein. The table has fewer than 250,000 distinct CDR3 sequences, about 16% seen once; the top ten hold around 2.2%. Sequenced: PBMCs or a T cell subset sorted from them (not recorded which). These receptors were collected from an adult woman who had mild COVID-19 (a few samples of this study predate the infection). Cell type and time point are not known. CDR3s leave out the opening cysteine and the closing phenylalanine or tryptophan. A D gene is named only where the DNA matches it firmly.

v_gene	d_gene	j_gene	CDR3aa
TRBV5-1	NA	TRBJ2-1	ASSSSTISYNEQF
TRBV29-1	TRBD1	TRBJ2-7	SVKLWGQGINEQY
TRBV20-1	TRBD2	TRBJ2-1	SARGLAILNEQF
TRBV7-2	NA	TRBJ2-3	ASSLRGQPRDYPTDTQY
TRBV5-5	NA	TRBJ1-1	ASTFSGGTNTEAF
TRBV12-3/TRBV12-4	NA	TRBJ1-1	ASSLGVSNTEAF
TRBV6-5	NA	TRBJ2-3	ASSPRPRQRRTTDTQY
TRBV9	NA	TRBJ2-2	ASSPGRASGELF
TRBV18	NA	TRBJ2-1	ASSPLIYNEQF
TRBV5-4	TRBD1	TRBJ1-4	ASSDAGTGHEKLF
TRBV7-2	NA	TRBJ2-1	ASSSPNNEQF
TRBV11-1	NA	TRBJ2-1	ASSLRGRVSYNEQF
TRBV29-1	NA	TRBJ2-7	SVDMGTGGREQY
TRBV25-1	NA	TRBJ1-5	ASGSDSGGNQPQH
TRBV12-3/TRBV12-4	NA	TRBJ1-1	ASSLLSPKLVTEAF
TRBV12-3/TRBV12-4	TRBD1	TRBJ2-6	ASSRGTGAGANVLT
TRBV10-3	NA	TRBJ1-1	AISELEANTEAF
TRBV6-6	TRBD1	TRBJ1-2	ASSYSIQGADGYT
TRBV7-2	TRBD2	TRBJ2-1	ASSLSSGAHNEQF
TRBV7-2	TRBD2	TRBJ2-7	ASSFSRWASGIEGYEQY
TRBV7-2	NA	TRBJ2-3	ASSLERGRTDKQY
TRBV10-3	NA	TRBJ1-5	AIRTDSNQPQH
TRBV5-1	NA	TRBJ1-3	ASSSTASGNTIY
TRBV15	NA	TRBJ2-7	ATSRGGDSAYEQY
TRBV5-5	NA	TRBJ2-7	ASSSDPGTIYEQY
TRBV7-2	TRBD1	TRBJ1-2	ASSSHNRGLNYGYT
TRBV12-3/TRBV12-4	NA	TRBJ1-6	ASSGGTDNSPLH
TRBV12-5	NA	TRBJ1-2	ASGLARDGPRGYT
TRBV12-3/TRBV12-4	TRBD2	TRBJ2-3	ASGTSGTQY